The 18 T cell receptor beta chains below come from one sample, sequenced in a study of blood T cell repertoires in COVID-19. Clones were sequenced by immunoSEQ multiplex PCR, and TCRdb holds only the in-frame ones, with some missing. The table lists 300,000 to 350,000 clones, over 75% of them singletons. The material sequenced was peripheral blood. These receptors came from a woman under 40 with COVID-19, enrolled during active disease.

This clone was detected only a few times. This chain joins TRBV7-9 and TRBJ2-5; 15 positions match TRBD2. J lost 9 bases, V lost 5 bases, and 7 bases had no gene match. CDR1 and CDR2 (germline): SEHNR, FQNEAQ (reference sequence). This CDR3 has 15 residues. CDR3 DNA: TGTGCCAGCAGCGGACTAGCGGGAGGGCCCGTGGCCCAGTACTTC. Translation gives CASSGLAGGPVAQYF.

The chain is built from TRBV7-9 and TRBJ1-3; D remains unclear. Germline CDR1 is SEHNR and CDR2 is FQNEAQ (reference sequence). V was trimmed by 0 bases and J by 0 bases, leaving 9 bases between them. The length of the CDR3 is 16 residues. In DNA form, the CDR3 reads TGTGCCAGCAGCTTAGCGCAGGCCTTCTCTGGAAACACCATATATTTT. This encodes CASSLAQAFSGNTIYF.

CDR3 sequence (DNA): TGCGCCAGCAGGGGACAGATGAACACCGGGGAGCTGTTTTTT. It translates to CASRGQMNTGELFF. This chain connects TRBV4-3 to TRBJ2-2, with 7 bases matching TRBD1. Germline assignment: CDR1 LGHNA and CDR2 YSLEER. The CDR3 runs 14 residues. Trimming took 6 bases from V and 1 from J; bases not matched to a gene: 2.

The chain couples TRBV6-5 to TRBJ1-4, with D possibly TRBD1 on 6 matching bases. The CDR3 has 14 residues. Germline V lookup: CDR1 MNHEY, CDR2 SVGAGI. Trimming took 3 bases from V and 5 from J, leaving 10 bases between them. The CDR3 region is CASSYRQGNEKLFF. CDR3 DNA: TGTGCCAGCAGTTATCGGCAGGGGAATGAAAAACTGTTTTTT.

In this sample, this clone turned up many times. The V gene is TRBV5-1, the J gene TRBJ2-7, with D maybe TRBD1 (5 bases). The CDR3 runs to 13 residues. Germline CDR1 SGHRS, CDR2 YFSETQ. The V and J ends lost 0 bases and 7 bases respectively, with 11 bases between them. The CDR3 region has the DNA TGCGCCAGCAGCTTGGGCCAGGGTCCAGAGCAGTACTTC. Translation: CASSLGQGPEQYF.

This clone was found once. The chain uses TRBV18 and TRBJ1-1; TRBD1 matches at 9 bases. Germline CDR1 reads KGHSH; CDR2 reads LQKENI. V was pared by 5 bases and J by 1 base, with 2 bases of the junction left unmatched. The CDR3 spans 14 residues. The CDR3 DNA reads TGTGCCAGCTCAGCGACAGGGGGGAACACTGAAGCTTTCTTT. This sequence encodes CASSATGGNTEAFF.

The chain joins TRBV9 to TRBJ2-1; D is undetermined. The CDR3 runs 17 residues. Trimming took 0 bases from V and 0 from J, leaving 13 bases between them. Germline V gene data show CDR1 as SGDLS and CDR2 as YYNGEE. The CDR3 region has the DNA TGTGCCAGCAGCGTAGGTACAGCCACAAGCTCCTACAATGAGCAGTTCTTC. It encodes CASSVGTATSSYNEQFF.

The chain joins TRBV9 to TRBJ1-3; no firm D call. Germline V gene sequence: CDR1 SGDLS, CDR2 YYNGEE. The CDR3 has 16 amino acids. Deletions cut 4 bases from V and 0 bases from J, with 14 bases between. The CDR3 DNA is TGTGCCAGCAGCTCACGACTCGTACACTCTGGAAACACCATATATTTT. This translates into CASSSRLVHSGNTIYF.

Only one count was recorded for this clone. The genes are TRBV4-3 and TRBJ2-7; D remains unclear. CDR1 and CDR2 (germline): LGHNA, YSLEER. V was shortened by 0 bases and J by 0 bases, with 12 bases between the two germline ends. The CDR3 is made up of 16 amino acids. Here the CDR3 reads CASSQDWAVSSYEQYF. CDR3 DNA sequence: TGCGCCAGCAGCCAAGATTGGGCCGTTAGCTCCTACGAGCAGTACTTC.

On this clone: The sample holds other DNA sequences that translate to the same CDR3. V usage is TRBV9 and J usage is TRBJ2-3; 9 bases align to TRBD2. The CDR3 extends over 17 amino acids. Germline values: CDR1 SGDLS, CDR2 YYNGEE. V trimming: 0 bases; J trimming: 6 bases; junction bases outside the gene matches: 11. The CDR3: CASSVATAGGPGDTQYF. For the CDR3, the DNA is TGTGCCAGCAGCGTAGCTACGGCGGGAGGGCCAGGTGATACGCAGTATTTT. Using reference TRBV9 and TRBJ2-3 for the parts outside the CDR3, the full variable domain is DSGVTQTPKHLITATGQRVTLRCSPRSGDLSVYWYQQSLDQGLQFLIQYYNGEERAKGNILERFSAQQFPDLHSELNLSSLELGDSALYFCASSVATAGGPGDTQYFGPGTRLTVL.

This sequence joins TRBV2 and TRBJ2-7; 7 nucleotides align to TRBD2. Germline loops: CDR1 SNHLY, CDR2 FYNNEI. The ends lost 7 bases at V and 2 bases at J; junction bases unmatched: 8. The length of the CDR3 is 14 residues. The CDR3 nucleotides read TGTGCCAGCATGGGGCTAGCGGAAGCCTACGAGCAGTACTTC. It specifies CASMGLAEAYEQYF.

V usage is TRBV11-1 and J usage is TRBJ2-7; D might be TRBD2 (5 bases). Germline V CDR1 and CDR2: SGHAT, FQDESV (reference sequence). The ends were cut back, 5 bases at V and 2 bases at J, with 19 bases in the middle. This CDR3 is 16 amino acids long. CDR3 bases: TGTGCCAGCAGCCCCGTCCGCGGGTCGCTCGCCTACGAGCAGTACTTC. Its translation: CASSPVRGSLAYEQYF.

This clone was detected only a few times. This chain joins TRBV7-8 and TRBJ1-6; 9 nucleotides line up with TRBD1. V was pared by 3 bases and J by 10 bases, with 7 bases of the junction left unmatched. Germline CDR1 is SGHVS and CDR2 is FQNEAQ. The CDR3 extends over 15 amino acids. The CDR3 spells CASSFGTGYDSPLHF. In DNA, the CDR3 is TGTGCCAGCAGCTTCGGGACAGGGTACGACTCACCCCTCCACTTT.

The chain links TRBV28 to TRBJ2-3, with a weak D call TRBD1 (5 bases). Germline V CDR1 and CDR2: MDHEN, SYDVKM. The CDR3 is 12 residues long. The V end was cut by 6 bases, the J end by 4 bases, with 8 bases between. The CDR3 DNA reads as TGTGCCAGCAGAGGGGTCCCAGATACGCAGTATTTT. Translating it yields CASRGVPDTQYF.

This clone was seen only once. The rearrangement joins TRBV5-6 to TRBJ2-7; possibly TRBD2 for D (5 bases). The CDR3 extends over 12 amino acids. Germline V gene sequence: CDR1 SGHDT, CDR2 YYEEEE. V dropped 5 bases and J dropped 3 bases, with 9 bases sitting between them. CDR3 DNA sequence: TGTGCCAGCAGTTTTGCGGGCTACGAGCAGTACTTC. Translation gives CASSFAGYEQYF. Filled out from reference TRBV5-6 and TRBJ2-7, the complete variable domain reads DAGVTQSPTHLIKTRGQQVTLRCSPKSGHDTVSWYQQALGQGPQFIFQYYEEEERQRGNFPDRFSGHQFPNYSSELNVNALLLGDSALYLCASSFAGYEQYFGPGTRLTVT.

This clone occurred once. The rearrangement uses TRBV10-3 and TRBJ2-7, with 10 positions matching TRBD1. The CDR3 spans 14 residues. Germline CDR1 and CDR2: ENHRY and SYGVKD. The V and J ends lost 5 bases and 4 bases, in that order; junction bases with no gene match: 5. The CDR3 protein is CAISTTGGVYEQYF. The DNA for the CDR3 is TGTGCCATCAGTACGACAGGGGGCGTTTACGAGCAGTACTTC.

The V gene is TRBV4-1, the J gene TRBJ2-7, with 9 bases matching TRBD1. The trim removed 1 base at V and 1 base at J, leaving 2 bases unmatched. Germline V CDR1 and CDR2: MGHRA, YSYEKL. This CDR3 is built from 15 residues. The CDR3: CASSQGGTGSYEQYF. CDR3 nucleotide sequence: TGCGCCAGCAGCCAAGGCGGGACAGGGTCCTACGAGCAGTACTTC.

The J gene is TRBJ1-5, the V gene TRBV7-2; 7 bases are a match to TRBD1. The V gene's germline CDR1 is SGHTA and CDR2 FQGNSA. This CDR3 contains 13 residues. Trimming cost V 3 bases and J 5 bases; bases outside gene matches: 1. The CDR3 sequence is CASSFDRDQPQHF. The CDR3 DNA sequence: TGTGCCAGCAGCTTCGACAGGGATCAGCCCCAGCATTTT.